One sample yielded the 6 T cell receptor beta chains listed below, sequenced in a study of control samples from healthy donors and cancer patients (dated by TCRdb to 2020 to 2021). The method was the immunoSEQ multiplex PCR assay. TCRdb obtained this table from immuneACCESS and retained in-frame rearrangements with V and J assigned. These tables miss some clones; where compared with another copy, unresolved V genes account for less than half of the shortfall, and the remainder is unexplained. The sample profile shows 170,000 or so clones; 85% to 95% of them were found once. Of the sample, more than 1.1% falls within the top ten clones. The source material was blood. These receptors were collected from a woman aged 18-29 years in good health.

This clone was counted only a few times. The chain employs TRBV7-2 and TRBJ1-3; D gene uncertain. CDR1 SGHTA and CDR2 FQGNSA come from the germline V gene. Between the trimmed V and J ends, which lost 1 base and 6 bases, there was a span of 7 bases. CDR3 size: 13 residues. Written as DNA, the CDR3 is TGTGCCAGCAGCTTAGGGCGAGAAAACACCATATATTTT. This sequence encodes CASSLGRENTIYF.

The chain carries TRBV28 and TRBJ1-5; weak D call: TRBD1 (6 bases). Germline lookup yields CDR1 MDHEN and CDR2 SYDVKM. V shed 5 bases and J shed 4 bases, with 21 bases lying between them. This CDR3 comprises 17 residues. The DNA of the CDR3 is TGTGCCAGCAGTCCGCTACCTGGACAGCCTTTTAATCAGCCCCAGCATTTT. Translated, it gives CASSPLPGQPFNQPQHF.

V and J are TRBV7-2 and TRBJ1-2, with D perhaps matching TRBD1 (5 bases). CDR3 size: 14 residues. Germline loops: CDR1 SGHTA, CDR2 FQGNSA. Trimming took off 2 bases at V and 13 bases at J, with 20 bases between the two ends. The CDR3 nucleotides are TGTGCCAGCAGCTTAAATCCAGGGTCATTGGTTGGCACCTTC. It is translated as CASSLNPGSLVGTF.

V is TRBV19 and J is TRBJ1-2, with 8 bases lining up with TRBD1. The CDR3 extends over 14 amino acids. V gave up 5 bases and J gave up 3 bases; unmatched junction bases: 5. Germline CDR1 reads LNHDA; CDR2 reads SQIVND (reference sequence). The CDR3 here is CASSSRDRHYGYTF. The CDR3 DNA follows: TGTGCCAGTAGTTCCCGGGACAGGCACTATGGCTACACCTTC.

V gene TRBV10-3 combines with J gene TRBJ1-5; D is perhaps TRBD1 (5 bases). V shed 2 bases and J shed 4 bases, with 18 bases lying between them. There are 17 residues in the CDR3. The germline gives CDR1 ENHRY, CDR2 SYGVKD. CDR3 in amino acids: CAISENGAGTENQPQHF. For the CDR3, the DNA is TGTGCCATCAGTGAGAACGGGGCCGGGACGGAAAATCAGCCCCAGCATTTT.

This clone has just one count. The CDR3 DNA follows: TGTGCCAGCAGTCCTAGTGGAAACACCATATATTTT. Translating it yields CASSPSGNTIYF. The chain is built from TRBV6-5 and TRBJ1-3, with D uncertain. Germline CDR1 MNHEY, CDR2 SVGAGI. The CDR3 contains 12 residues. Deletions cut 5 bases from V and 3 bases from J, with 5 bases between.